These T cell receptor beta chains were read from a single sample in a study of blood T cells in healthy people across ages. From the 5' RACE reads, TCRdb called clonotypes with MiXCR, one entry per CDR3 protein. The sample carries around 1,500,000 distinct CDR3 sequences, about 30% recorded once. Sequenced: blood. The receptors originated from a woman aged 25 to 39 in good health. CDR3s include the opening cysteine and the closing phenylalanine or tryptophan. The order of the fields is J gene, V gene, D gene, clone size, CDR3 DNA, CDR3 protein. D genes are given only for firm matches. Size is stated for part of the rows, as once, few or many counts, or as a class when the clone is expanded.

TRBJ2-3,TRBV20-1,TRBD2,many,TGCAGTGCTAGGGGCGGGAGGCGCACAGATACGCAGTATTTT,CSARGGRRTDTQYF
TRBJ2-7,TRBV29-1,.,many,TGCAGCGTCTCGGGAACTACGGACTACGAGCAGTACTTC,CSVSGTTDYEQYF
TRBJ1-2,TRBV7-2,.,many,TGTGCCAGCAGCTTATCTTCGGTGGGCGCAGGCTATGGCTACACCTTC,CASSLSSVGAGYGYTF
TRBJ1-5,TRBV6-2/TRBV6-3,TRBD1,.,TGTGCCAGCAGTTACTCAGGACAGGGAGGCTCTCAGCCCCAGCATTTT,CASSYSGQGGSQPQHF
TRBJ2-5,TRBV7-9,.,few,TGTGCCAGCAGCTTAGGCCTCGGCGTCCCACTCCAAGAGACCCAGTACTTC,CASSLGLGVPLQETQYF
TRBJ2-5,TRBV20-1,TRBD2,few,TGCAGTGCTAGGGGGTCGGTCTCACGGGGGGGAGAGACCCAGTACTTC,CSARGSVSRGGETQYF
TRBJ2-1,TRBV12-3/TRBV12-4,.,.,TGTGCCAGCAGTTCGGGCCGGGGGGCTCATGAGCAGTTCTTC,CASSSGRGAHEQFF
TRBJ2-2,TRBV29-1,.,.,TGCAGCGTTGGGCAGGGAATGTACACCGGGGAGCTGTTTTTT,CSVGQGMYTGELFF
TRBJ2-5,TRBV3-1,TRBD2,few,TGTGCCAGCAGCTCACTTCCAACTAGCGGGGCTGAGACCCAGTACTTC,CASSSLPTSGAETQYF
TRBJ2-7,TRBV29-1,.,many,TGCAGCGTTGTTTTGAGCGGAAGGGGGAGCGAGCAGTACTTC,CSVVLSGRGSEQYF
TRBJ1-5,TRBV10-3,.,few,TGTGCCATCAGTGAGTCGTCCCCGGGGGGCAATCAGCCCCAGCATTTT,CAISESSPGGNQPQHF
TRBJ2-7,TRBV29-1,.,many,TGCAGCGTTGAGGAAGGGAAACAAAGCGAGCAGTACTTC,CSVEEGKQSEQYF
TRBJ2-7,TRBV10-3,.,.,TGTGCCATCAGTGAGTTTGGCGGGAAAGCCTACGAGCGGTACTTC,CAISEFGGKAYERYF
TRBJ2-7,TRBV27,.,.,TGTGCCAGCAGAGACGGGGGTAACTTCTACGAGCAGTACTTC,CASRDGGNFYEQYF
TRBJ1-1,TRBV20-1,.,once,TGTAGTGCTAGAGACCCGGGACCTTCGCCTGAAGCTTTCTTT,CSARDPGPSPEAFF
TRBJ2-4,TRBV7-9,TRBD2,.,TGTGCCAGCAGCGGAGGGAAGGCCGGGAGGGCTTGGGCCAAAAACATTCAGTACTTC,CASSGGKAGRAWAKNIQYF
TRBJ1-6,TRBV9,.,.,TGTGCCAGCAGCGTAGACCCAGGGAAGGCGGCTTCACCCCTCCACTTT,CASSVDPGKAASPLHF
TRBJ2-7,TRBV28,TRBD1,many,TGTGCCAGCAGCGATGCCGGGACAGCGTACGAGCAGTACTTC,CASSDAGTAYEQYF
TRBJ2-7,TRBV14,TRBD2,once,TGTGCCAGCAGCCCACGGGAGGAGCCCTACGAGCAGTACTTC,CASSPREEPYEQYF
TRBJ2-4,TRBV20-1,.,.,TGCAGTGCTAGAGCCGCTCGCGACTGGCAGTACTTC,CSARAARDWQYF
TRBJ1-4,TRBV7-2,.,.,TGTGCCAGCAGCCGATACAGAGTCCAGCCTTCAACTAATGAAAAACTGTTTTTT,CASSRYRVQPSTNEKLFF
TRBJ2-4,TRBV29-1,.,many,TGCAGCGTTGTGGACTCTAGAGGAAACATTCAGTACTTC,CSVVDSRGNIQYF
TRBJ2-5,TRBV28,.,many,TGTGCCAGCAGCAAAAAACGCACGAAACAAGAGACCCAGTACTTC,CASSKKRTKQETQYF
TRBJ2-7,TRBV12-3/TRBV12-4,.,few,TGTGCCAGCAGGTTTGGACAAATCTACGAGCAGTACTTC,CASRFGQIYEQYF
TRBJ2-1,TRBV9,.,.,TGTGCCAGCAGCTTTACCTGGACTCCAAATGAGCAGTTCTTC,CASSFTWTPNEQFF
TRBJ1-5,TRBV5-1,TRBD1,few,TGTGCCAGCAGACCGGGACAGGGTGATCAGCCCCAGCATTTT,CASRPGQGDQPQHF
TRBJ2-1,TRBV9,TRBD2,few,TGTGCCAGCAGCGCCCGTCGGGGGGGGAACAATGAGCAGTTCTTC,CASSARRGGNNEQFF
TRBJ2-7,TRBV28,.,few,TGTGCCAGCAGTTTAAAGCGGCCTTACTACGAGCAGTACTTC,CASSLKRPYYEQYF
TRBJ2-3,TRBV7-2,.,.,TGTGCCAGCAGCATAATTTCAGATACGCAGTATTTT,CASSIISDTQYF
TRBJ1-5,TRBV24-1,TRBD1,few,TGTGCCACCAGTGATTCCCGACAGGGGACGAACAATCAGCCCCAGCATTTT,CATSDSRQGTNNQPQHF
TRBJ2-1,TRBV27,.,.,TGTGCCAGCAGCGTCGGGCGCCTGGGCGAGCAGTTCTTC,CASSVGRLGEQFF
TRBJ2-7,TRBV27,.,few,TGTGCCAGCAGCTTGTCCCGGGTCACCCTCTACGAGCAGTACTTC,CASSLSRVTLYEQYF
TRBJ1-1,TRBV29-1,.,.,TGCAGCGCTTTGGGACGGGCCACTGAAGCTTTCTTT,CSALGRATEAFF
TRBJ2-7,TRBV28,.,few,TGTGCCAGCAGTTCCTACAGGGAGGAGCCCTCCTACGAGCAGTACTTC,CASSSYREEPSYEQYF
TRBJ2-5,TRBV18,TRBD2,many,TGTGCCAGCAGCCCCGGACTAGAAGAGACCCAGTACTTC,CASSPGLEETQYF
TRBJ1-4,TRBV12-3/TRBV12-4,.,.,TGTGCCAGCAGTCGGACGGGAGTTAATGAAAAACGGTTTTTT,CASSRTGVNEKRFF
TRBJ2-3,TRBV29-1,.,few,TGCAGCGTTGACCCGTGGGGGCAGGGTACGCAGTATTTT,CSVDPWGQGTQYF
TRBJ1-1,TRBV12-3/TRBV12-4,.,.,TGTGCCAGCAGTCATGAGGGACGGATGAACACTGAAGCTTTCTTT,CASSHEGRMNTEAFF
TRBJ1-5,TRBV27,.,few,TGTGCCAGCAGTTACAGGGTGTGGCAGCCCCAGCATTTT,CASSYRVWQPQHF
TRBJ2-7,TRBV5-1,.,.,TGCGCCAGCAGCTTGCCCACTTCGGACTCGACAAAGTACTACGAGCAGTACTTC,CASSLPTSDSTKYYEQYF
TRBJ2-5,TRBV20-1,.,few,TGCAGTGCTAGACACCCGTACAGTCAAGAGACCCAGTACTTC,CSARHPYSQETQYF
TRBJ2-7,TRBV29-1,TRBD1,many,TGCAGCGTTGATCGGGACAGAACCTACGAGCAGTACTTC,CSVDRDRTYEQYF
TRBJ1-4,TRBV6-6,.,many,TGTGCCAGCAGCCCGAACAGAGAAAAACTGTTTTTT,CASSPNREKLFF
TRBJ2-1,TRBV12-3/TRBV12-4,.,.,TGTGCCAGCAGTACTGCCCTCTCCTACAATGAGCAGTTCTTC,CASSTALSYNEQFF
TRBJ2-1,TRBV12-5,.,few,TGTGCTAGTGGGGGGCCACTTCGGGGGAATGAGCAGTTCTTC,CASGGPLRGNEQFF